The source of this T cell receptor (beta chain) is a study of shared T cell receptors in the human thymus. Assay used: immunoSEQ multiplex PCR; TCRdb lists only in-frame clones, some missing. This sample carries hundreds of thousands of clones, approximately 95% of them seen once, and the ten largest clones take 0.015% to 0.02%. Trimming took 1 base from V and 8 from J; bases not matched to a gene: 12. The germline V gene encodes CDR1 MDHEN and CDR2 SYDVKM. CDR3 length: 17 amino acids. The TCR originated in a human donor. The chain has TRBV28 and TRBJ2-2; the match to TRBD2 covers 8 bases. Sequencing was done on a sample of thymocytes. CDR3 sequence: CASSLSGWGLVSGELFF. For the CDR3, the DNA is TGTGCCAGCAGTTTATCGGGCTGGGGACTAGTATCTGGGGAGCTGTTTTTT.